The clone carrying this T cell receptor beta chain was picked up many times. This CDR3 spans 15 amino acids. Germline V lookup: CDR1 MDHEN, CDR2 SYDVKM. Trimming left V 6 bases short and J 1 base short, with 10 bases between. Using its own MiXCR run on the 5' RACE reads, TCRdb lists one record per CDR3 protein. The table has several thousand distinct CDR3 sequences, roughly 29% seen once. Specimen: memory CD4+ T cells sorted from a lymph node. Subset indicated: memory CD4+ T cells, CD4+CD45RO+CD25-. The chain carries TRBV28 and TRBJ2-6; D gene unclear. The receptor's source is a female donor with breast cancer. CDR3 residues: CASSSLGSGANVLTF. In nucleotides, the CDR3 is TGTGCCAGCAGCTCCCTAGGGTCTGGGGCCAACGTCCTGACTTTC.